The 28 T cell receptor beta chains presented below share a single source sample, sequenced in a study of blood T cell repertoires in COVID-19. Sequencing was performed with immunoSEQ multiplex PCR; in TCRdb, only in-frame clones are kept and a portion is missing. The sample includes around 130,000 clones, around nine tenths of them seen just once. Sequencing used PBMCs or T cells enriched from blood (not recorded which). Receptors originate from a woman between 50 and 59 years old who had recovered from COVID-19.

This sequence joins TRBV12-3 or TRBV12-4 and TRBJ2-2; the D gene is possibly TRBD1 (6 bases). Between the trimmed V and J ends, which lost 11 bases and 2 bases, there was a span of 12 bases. The CDR3 contains 13 residues. The DNA of the CDR3 is TGTGCCCTCCGGACAGATAACACCGGGGAGCTGTTTTTT. This codes for CALRTDNTGELFF.

The CDR3 region is CASSIIENTEAFF. Here the CDR3 DNA reads TGTGCCAGTAGTATTATAGAGAACACTGAAGCTTTCTTT. The chain links TRBV19 to TRBJ1-1; D unclear. The ends were cut back, 3 bases at V and 1 base at J, with 6 bases in the middle. Per germline, CDR1 LNHDA and CDR2 SQIVND (reference sequence). The CDR3 loop spans 13 amino acids.

The chain is built from TRBV11-2 and TRBJ2-7, with 7 bases that match TRBD2. This CDR3 has 15 amino acids. Looked up from germline, CDR1 is SGHAT and CDR2 is FQNNGV. Trimming at V came to 5 bases and at J to 5 bases, leaving 12 bases not matched to a gene. CDR3 nucleotides: TGTGCCAGCAGCCCGGCGGCCTCGCGGGGGAACGAGCAGTACTTC. This encodes CASSPAASRGNEQYF. Together with reference TRBV11-2 and TRBJ2-7, the CDR3 gives the full variable domain: EAGVAQSPRYKIIEKRQSVAFWCNPISGHATLYWYQQILGQGPKLLIQFQNNGVVDDSQLPKDRFSAERLKGVDSTLKIQPAKLEDSAVYLCASSPAASRGNEQYFGPGTRLTVT.

This clone occurred a few times. This chain joins TRBV6-5 and TRBJ2-7; D might be TRBD2 (5 bases). CDR1 is MNHEY, CDR2 SVGAGI, per germline. V was trimmed by 6 bases and J by 7 bases, leaving 22 bases between them. CDR3 length: 15 amino acids. This CDR3 is CASSNPGLRGREQYF. The CDR3 nucleotides are TGTGCCAGCAGCAACCCGGGCTTACGGGGTAGGGAGCAGTACTTC.

The rearrangement joins TRBV30 to TRBJ2-5, with 7 bases aligning to TRBD1. CDR1 GTSNPN and CDR2 SVGIG come from the germline V gene (reference sequence). The CDR3 is made up of 13 amino acids. The junction had 6 bases not matched to a gene; V was cut back by 3 bases and J by 5 bases. CDR3 amino acids: CAWSGTAGETQYF. The CDR3 coding sequence is TGTGCCTGGAGCGGGACAGCTGGGGAGACCCAGTACTTC.

V gene TRBV6-5 combines with J gene TRBJ1-2; 8 nucleotides agree with TRBD1. CDR1 is MNHEY, CDR2 SVGAGI, per germline. This CDR3 contains 12 residues. Losses at the gene ends were 6 bases for V and 7 bases for J; bases not matched to a gene: 4. The CDR3 DNA reads TGTGCCAGCAGGACAGGGGCGGGTGGCTACACCTTC. Translated, it gives CASRTGAGGYTF.

The genes are TRBV4-1 and TRBJ1-1; TRBD1 aligns across 9 bases. The CDR3 is made up of 16 amino acids. With 0 bases clipped from V and 5 bases from J, the junction kept 7 bases outside the gene matches. Germline V CDR1 and CDR2: MGHRA, YSYEKL. This CDR3 is CASSQDDRGRGTEAFF. CDR3 DNA: TGCGCCAGCAGCCAAGATGACAGGGGGAGAGGGACTGAAGCTTTCTTT.

The chain is built from TRBV21-1 and TRBJ2-3; no DNA check was done on the table's D call, TRBD1. TRBV21-1 constitutes a pseudogene. The CDR3 consists of 14 residues. The CDR3 spells CARTGTDETDTQYF. The CDR3 region has the DNA TGTGCCAGGACCGGGACAGATGAGACAGATACGCAGTATTTT.

The rearrangement uses TRBV18 and TRBJ1-6; D is ambiguous. Germline V lookup: CDR1 KGHSH, CDR2 LQKENI. V lost 0 bases and J 7 bases, leaving 7 bases between the germline ends. There are 14 residues in the CDR3. CDR3: CASSPPGLNSPLHF. The CDR3 DNA sequence: TGTGCCAGCTCACCACCAGGACTAAATTCACCCCTCCACTTT.

The chain has TRBV7-2 and TRBJ1-2; 8 nucleotides align to TRBD1. Germline-derived CDR1 and CDR2 are SGHTA and FQGNSA. The CDR3 runs to 14 residues. V gave up 0 bases and J gave up 5 bases; unmatched junction bases: 2. The chain's CDR3 is CASSLARTGYGYTF. The DNA of the CDR3 is TGTGCCAGCAGCTTAGCCCGGACAGGGTATGGCTACACCTTC.

This chain connects TRBV7-8 to TRBJ2-7, with D maybe TRBD1 (5 bases). Germline CDR1 SGHVS, CDR2 FQNEAQ. V lost 7 bases, J lost 2 bases, and 15 bases lay in between. The CDR3 extends over 14 amino acids. The CDR3 region is CASIDEDRAYEQYF. The CDR3 nucleotides are TGTGCCAGCATCGACGAAGACAGAGCCTACGAGCAGTACTTC. The full variable domain, with the rest looked up from reference TRBV7-8 and TRBJ2-7, is GAGVSQSPRYKVAKRGQDVALRCDPISGHVSLFWYQQALGQGPEFLTYFQNEAQLDKSGLPSDRFFAERPEGSVSTLKIQRTQQEDSAVYLCASIDEDRAYEQYFGPGTRLTVT.

The chain links TRBV3-1 (or the pseudogene TRBV3-2) to TRBJ2-2, with 8 nucleotides matching TRBD1. The V gene's germline CDR1 is LGHDT and CDR2 YNNKEL (reference sequence). The CDR3 has 16 residues. V was pared by 5 bases and J by 6 bases, with 11 bases of the junction left unmatched. CDR3 protein: CASSYARQGTPGELFF. The CDR3 coding sequence is TGTGCCAGCAGCTACGCTCGACAGGGGACACCCGGGGAGCTGTTTTTT.

The J gene is TRBJ2-7, the V gene TRBV18; the match to TRBD2 covers 14 bases. This CDR3 is built from 15 residues. J lost 2 bases, V lost 6 bases, and 3 bases had no gene match. Germline V CDR1 and CDR2: KGHSH, LQKENI. The CDR3 here is CASSLTSGGAYEQYF. The CDR3 bases are TGTGCCAGCTCGCTGACTAGCGGGGGGGCCTACGAGCAGTACTTC.

The chain couples TRBV27 to TRBJ1-4; D remains ambiguous. In germline, CDR1 is MNHEY, CDR2 SMNVEV (reference sequence). The CDR3 consists of 15 residues. The V end was cut by 7 bases, the J end by 8 bases, with 20 bases between. CDR3 DNA: TGTGCCAGCAACCATATAGACGGGGTTCGGGAAAAACTGTTTTTT. It specifies CASNHIDGVREKLFF. Full variable domain (remainder filled in from reference TRBV27 and TRBJ1-4): EAQVTQNPRYLITVTGKKLTVTCSQNMNHEYMSWYRQDPGLGLRQIYYSMNVEVTDKGDVPEGYKVSRKEKRNFPLILESPSPNQTSLYFCASNHIDGVREKLFFGSGTQLSVL.

The rearrangement links TRBV6-5 to TRBJ2-3; tentative D call: TRBD1 (5 bases). CDR1 is MNHEY and CDR2 is SVGAGI in the germline V gene. Deletions cut 6 bases from V and 3 bases from J, with 13 bases between. This CDR3 region has 14 residues. CDR3: CASRSSRETDTQYF. Here the CDR3 DNA reads TGTGCCAGCAGATCAAGCAGGGAAACAGATACGCAGTATTTT.

The chain's CDR3 is CSVDRQGRGNEQFF. Written as DNA, the CDR3 is TGCAGCGTTGACCGGCAGGGGAGAGGGAATGAGCAGTTCTTC. The chain couples TRBV29-1 to TRBJ2-1; a possible D gene is TRBD1 (6 bases). Germline V gives CDR1 SQVTM, CDR2 ANQGSEA. The CDR3 is 14 amino acids. The V end lost 3 bases, the J end lost 7 bases, and 16 bases lay between the germline ends.

The gene calls are TRBV30 and TRBJ2-1, with unresolved D. Trimming took 1 base from V and 6 from J, leaving 13 bases between them. The germline V gene encodes CDR1 GTSNPN and CDR2 SVGIG (reference sequence). This CDR3 spans 14 amino acids. The CDR3 DNA sequence: TGTGCCTGGAGTGGGGCCAACCGGCCCAATGAGCAGTTCTTC. Its translation is CAWSGANRPNEQFF.

The J gene is TRBJ1-1, the V gene TRBV4-1; 7 positions match TRBD1. This CDR3 has 17 amino acids. CDR1 MGHRA and CDR2 YSYEKL come from the germline V gene. J gave up 0 bases and V 2 bases, and 9 bases lay outside the gene matches. The CDR3 region has the DNA TGCGCCAGCAGCCAACAGGGGGGAGAAATTATGAACACTGAAGCTTTCTTT. Translation gives CASSQQGGEIMNTEAFF.

This chain joins TRBV6-5 and TRBJ1-5, with a possible D match to TRBD1 (5 bases). CDR3 size: 15 residues. CDR1 MNHEY and CDR2 SVGAGI come from the germline V gene. Trimming pared 5 bases from V and 2 bases from J, leaving 13 bases between. CDR3 in amino acids: CASSKTPGGNQPQHF. The CDR3 coding sequence is TGTGCCAGCAGTAAGACACCGGGGGGCAATCAGCCCCAGCATTTT.

The chain couples TRBV2 to TRBJ2-7; tentative D call: TRBD1 (5 bases). The CDR3 has 12 amino acids. Trimming shortened V by 7 bases and J by 5 bases, and 12 bases separated the two germline ends. CDR1 SNHLY and CDR2 FYNNEI come from the germline V gene. The DNA of the CDR3 is TGTGCCAGCACCGGGCAGGGTCACGAGCAGTACTTC. This sequence encodes CASTGQGHEQYF.

V is TRBV5-4 and J is TRBJ1-3; D possibly corresponds to TRBD1 (6 bases). V lost 5 bases and J 0 bases, leaving 9 bases between the germline ends. Looked up from germline, CDR1 is SGHNT and CDR2 is YYREEE (reference sequence). There are 14 residues in the CDR3. The CDR3: CASSTGPSGNTIYF. CDR3 bases: TGTGCCAGCAGTACAGGGCCCTCTGGAAACACCATATATTTT.

This chain links TRBV10-1 with TRBJ1-2; TRBD1 aligns across 10 bases. The CDR3 loop spans 14 amino acids. Trimming removed 3 bases from V and 4 bases from J; junction bases left unmatched: 2. Germline CDR1 and CDR2: WNHNN and SYGVQD (reference sequence). In DNA, the CDR3 is TGCGCCAGCAGTGACGGGACAGGGGCCTATGGCTACACCTTC. Translating gives CASSDGTGAYGYTF.

This chain joins TRBV29-1 and TRBJ1-5; TRBD1 might be the D (5 bases). This CDR3 region has 14 residues. Germline CDR1 SQVTM, CDR2 ANQGSEA. V was trimmed by 6 bases and J by 0 bases, leaving 12 bases between them. Here the CDR3 DNA reads TGCAGCGTGGCGGACACGAATAGCAATCAGCCCCAGCATTTT. Protein sequence: CSVADTNSNQPQHF.

The chain has TRBV7-2 and TRBJ2-7; no clear D. Germline CDR1 and CDR2: SGHTA and FQGNSA. Trimming removed 5 bases at V and 7 bases at J, with 18 bases between. The CDR3 runs to 14 residues. The CDR3: CASSPTWASSEQYF. The CDR3 nucleotides are TGTGCCAGCAGCCCTACCTGGGCCAGTTCGGAGCAGTACTTC.

V usage is TRBV30 and J usage is TRBJ2-5; 7 bases align to TRBD1. J gave up 1 base and V 2 bases, and 7 bases lay outside the gene matches. CDR3 length equals 15 residues. Germline values: CDR1 GTSNPN, CDR2 SVGIG (reference sequence). The CDR3 DNA reads TGTGCCTGGAGTTACACGACAGGGCTCCAAGAGACCCAGTACTTC. Its translation: CAWSYTTGLQETQYF.

In this sample, this clone turned up once. The rearrangement joins TRBV19 to TRBJ1-3; D is undetermined. The CDR3 has 15 amino acids. With 3 bases removed from V and 2 bases from J, the gap between germline ends came to 11 bases. The germline V gene encodes CDR1 LNHDA and CDR2 SQIVND (reference sequence). The CDR3 nucleotides are TGTGCCAGTAGTATGGGCCCTGGGCCTGGAAACACCATATATTTT. Protein sequence: CASSMGPGPGNTIYF.

This clone was counted once. The genes are TRBV12-3 or TRBV12-4 and TRBJ1-1, with 10 bases lining up with TRBD1. The CDR3 runs to 13 residues. The junction had 4 bases not matched to a gene; V was cut back by 5 bases and J by 7 bases. The CDR3 nucleotides read TGTGCCAGCAGTGACAGGGGGCTAGTTGAAGCTTTCTTT. Encoded protein: CASSDRGLVEAFF.

The chain joins TRBV15 to TRBJ2-4; 9 bases are shared with TRBD2. After removal of 3 bases from V and 1 base from J, the junction contained 7 bases not matched to a gene. The germline V gene has CDR1 LNHNV and CDR2 YYDKDF (reference sequence). The CDR3 covers 17 residues. The DNA for the CDR3 is TGTGCCACCAGCAGGGAAAAAGCGGGGGGCGCCAAAAACATTCAGTACTTC. Protein: CATSREKAGGAKNIQYF.